This TCR beta chain was found in a study of CD8+ T cells in alopecia areata. RNA, once extracted, was reverse transcribed into cDNA for use as the sequencing template. Data came from immunoSEQ multiplex PCR; TCRdb stores just in-frame clones and leaves some out. The top ten hold around 15% of the sample, which has about 6,900 clones, 65% to 75% seen once. Treatment defined: oral pan-JAK inhibitor, 5-10 mg twice daily. Researchers gathered lesional scalp punch biopsies and peripheral blood from patients with alopecia areata. There are 14 residues in the CDR3. CDR1 and CDR2 (germline): LNHNV, YYDKDF (reference sequence). Trimming left V 8 bases short and J 5 bases short, with 19 bases between.

The TCR comes from a human donor with alopecia areata. The specimen comprised skin, sampled at week 4, from a patient treated with tofacitinib. The chain combines TRBV15 with TRBJ2-7, with D perhaps TRBD1 (6 bases). The CDR3 protein is CATSNTDSRNEQYF. CDR3 bases: TGTGCCACCTCCAATACGGACAGCAGGAACGAGCAGTACTTC.